One and the same sample provided the 3 T cell receptor beta chains below, sequenced in a study of sequential checkpoint blockade in melanoma. Described treatment: randomized to nivolumab then ipilimumab (arm A) or the reverse (arm B). Sequenced by immunoSEQ multiplex PCR; TCRdb stores in-frame clones only, minus some. The data contain around 40,000 clones, 70% to 90% of them singletons. This specimen was CD8+ T cells sorted from blood (inferred from file names), taken from a patient given nivolumab and ipilimumab in sequence. The receptor source for this set is a human donor with melanoma.

The chain uses TRBV15 and TRBJ2-1; D may be TRBD1 (6 bases). Germline assignment: CDR1 LNHNV and CDR2 YYDKDF (reference sequence). The CDR3 loop spans 14 amino acids. The ends were cut back, 0 bases at V and 5 bases at J, with 8 bases in the middle. This chain's CDR3 is CATSRDSGDNEQFF. The CDR3 nucleotides read TGTGCCACCAGCAGAGATTCAGGGGACAATGAGCAGTTCTTC.

This clone appeared a single time. The chain recombines TRBV7-9 with TRBJ2-1; a weak D match, TRBD2 (5 bases). V lost 4 bases, J lost 5 bases, and 15 bases lay in between. Germline V CDR1 and CDR2: SEHNR, FQNEAQ (reference sequence). The CDR3 is 15 amino acids. CDR3 amino acids: CASSYLARWNNEQFF. In nucleotides, the CDR3 is TGTGCCAGCAGCTATCTAGCTAGATGGAACAATGAGCAGTTCTTC.

This rearrangement joins TRBV7-9 to TRBJ2-5; unclear D gene. The CDR3 contains 12 residues. The V gene lost 3 bases and the J gene lost 5 bases, with 7 bases spanning the gap. Germline V gene lookup returns CDR1 SEHNR and CDR2 FQNEAQ (reference sequence). The CDR3 coding sequence is TGTGCCAGCAGCTTGGCCCAGGAGACCCAGTACTTC. Translation gives CASSLAQETQYF. The variable domain in full, with the rest retrieved from reference TRBV7-9 and TRBJ2-5, is DTGVSQNPRHKITKRGQNVTFRCDPISEHNRLYWYRQTLGQGPEFLTYFQNEAQLEKSRLLSDRFSAERPKGSFSTLEIQRTEQGDSAMYLCASSLAQETQYFGPGTRLLVL.